This T cell receptor beta chain was profiled in a study of post-analysis software for immune sequencing data. For the study at large: Both relapsing-remitting and secondary progressive multiple sclerosis featured among the disease courses, as did progressive-relapsing multiple sclerosis.

Comments on this clonotype: What it binds is not known.

Losses at the gene ends were 3 bases for V and 7 bases for J; bases not matched to a gene: 8. The germline gives CDR1 SGHTA, CDR2 FQGNSA. The CDR3 consists of 14 residues. Libraries were made from TCR beta cDNA, and they carried unique molecular identifiers. TCRdb processed the PCR reads anew with MiXCR; each CDR3 protein has one entry. The sample has roughly 410,000 distinct CDR3 sequences, about a third seen once. Broader study findings: TRBV segments more frequent in patients than in controls numbered about 5 and included TRBV5-6, TRBV5-1 and TRBV20-1.

This TCR was recovered from a girl under 18 with multiple sclerosis. The gene calls are TRBV7-2 and TRBJ1-2; 7 positions match TRBD1. Sequences were obtained from blood. CDR3: CASSFYDRAVGYTF. The CDR3 DNA follows: TGTGCCAGCAGCTTCTACGACAGGGCTGTTGGCTACACCTTC.